One and the same sample provided the 25 T cell receptor beta chains below, sequenced in a study of blood T cell repertoires in COVID-19. Profiling relied on immunoSEQ multiplex PCR, and the TCRdb table lists in-frame clones only, not all of them. The profile shows about 76,000 clones, 75% to 90% of them singletons. Specimen: peripheral blood. The receptors were gathered from a human donor in a cohort sampled during active COVID-19.

The genes are TRBV28 and TRBJ2-7; no reliable D call. The CDR3 totals 12 residues. V dropped 7 bases and J dropped 4 bases, with 11 bases sitting between them. Per the germline V gene, CDR1 is MDHEN and CDR2 is SYDVKM. The CDR3 here is CASTRGEYEQYF. CDR3 nucleotide sequence: TGTGCCAGCACCCGAGGTGAATACGAGCAGTACTTC.

This clone was observed once. The rearrangement links TRBV18 to TRBJ1-5; D is perhaps TRBD1 (5 bases). With 2 bases removed from V and 11 bases from J, the gap between germline ends came to 13 bases. Germline V gene data show CDR1 as KGHSH and CDR2 as LQKENI. CDR3 length equals 13 residues. The CDR3 spells CASSPAQDSAQHF. In DNA, the CDR3 is TGTGCCAGCTCACCAGCACAGGATTCAGCCCAGCATTTT.

V usage is TRBV12-3 or TRBV12-4 and J usage is TRBJ1-3; D is undetermined. The CDR3 length is 12 residues. The V end lost 3 bases, the J end lost 4 bases, and 4 bases lay between the germline ends. CDR3 DNA: TGTGCCAGCAGTTTTGGCGGAAACACCATATATTTT. Translated: CASSFGGNTIYF.

The rearrangement joins TRBV30 to TRBJ1-2; D perhaps matches TRBD1 (6 bases). The V end lost 4 bases, the J end lost 7 bases, and 19 bases lay between the germline ends. This CDR3 spans 14 amino acids. Looked up from germline, CDR1 is GTSNPN and CDR2 is SVGIG (reference sequence). The CDR3 loop reads CAWTPTTGGVGYTF. The CDR3 nucleotides read TGTGCCTGGACTCCCACGACAGGAGGAGTTGGCTACACCTTC.

V usage is TRBV9 and J usage is TRBJ2-3, with no clear D. Trimming shortened V by 4 bases and J by 0 bases, and 9 bases separated the two germline ends. The CDR3 covers 14 residues. Looked up from germline, CDR1 is SGDLS and CDR2 is YYNGEE. As DNA, the CDR3 is TGTGCCAGCAGCCCAGAGGATAGCACAGATACGCAGTATTTT. Amino acid sequence: CASSPEDSTDTQYF.

The chain carries TRBV27 and TRBJ1-2, with 9 nucleotides matching TRBD1. The V gene's germline CDR1 is MNHEY and CDR2 SMNVEV (reference sequence). The trim removed 6 bases at V and 7 bases at J, leaving 6 bases unmatched. This CDR3 has 13 amino acids. The CDR3: CASSGTGGGGYTF. DNA for the CDR3: TGTGCCAGCAGCGGAACAGGGGGCGGTGGCTACACCTTC.

The chain employs TRBV30 and TRBJ2-4; D is unclear. CDR1 is GTSNPN and CDR2 is SVGIG in the germline V gene (reference sequence). This CDR3 has 12 residues. The V gene lost 1 base and the J gene lost 5 bases, with 6 bases spanning the gap. CDR3 protein: CAWSEKQNIQYF. The CDR3, as DNA: TGTGCCTGGAGTGAGAAGCAAAACATTCAGTACTTC.

The chain links TRBV15 to TRBJ2-3; D perhaps matches TRBD1 (5 bases). CDR1 and CDR2 from the germline V gene are LNHNV and YYDKDF (reference sequence). Trimming removed 0 bases at V and 0 bases at J, with 10 bases between. The length of the CDR3 is 16 residues. The CDR3 reads CATSRERTTSTDTQYF. The CDR3 DNA is TGTGCCACCAGCAGAGAGAGGACAACTAGCACAGATACGCAGTATTTT.

This chain uses TRBV3-1 (or the pseudogene TRBV3-2) with TRBJ2-4, with D unresolved. The CDR3 sequence is 12 residues long. CDR1 LGHDT and CDR2 YNNKEL come from the germline V gene (reference sequence). Trimming left V 1 base short and J 6 bases short, with 4 bases between. The CDR3 region has the DNA TGTGCCAGCAGCCAAGGTCTAAACATTCAGTACTTC. The encoded protein is CASSQGLNIQYF.

The chain uses TRBV9 and TRBJ2-5, with a possible D match to TRBD2 (5 bases). The germline V and J ends were trimmed by 0 bases and 5 bases, with 11 bases remaining between them. Germline V gives CDR1 SGDLS, CDR2 YYNGEE. This CDR3 spans 14 amino acids. For the CDR3, the DNA is TGTGCCAGCAGCGTAGGGTTTTCGGGGGAGACCCAGTACTTC. As protein: CASSVGFSGETQYF.

The rearrangement joins TRBV5-1 to TRBJ2-5; the D is unclear. The CDR3 runs to 14 residues. With 4 bases removed from V and 5 bases from J, the gap between germline ends came to 15 bases. Germline V gene sequence: CDR1 SGHRS, CDR2 YFSETQ. The CDR3 loop is CASSLLGSEETQYF. CDR3 nucleotides: TGCGCCAGCAGCCTCCTTGGGTCGGAGGAGACCCAGTACTTC.

The chain couples TRBV18 to TRBJ1-3; 10 positions agree with TRBD1. The ends lost 3 bases at V and 11 bases at J; junction bases unmatched: 7. In germline, CDR1 is KGHSH, CDR2 LQKENI. This CDR3 contains 14 residues. The CDR3 DNA follows: TGTGCCAGCTCACCGGGACAGGGGATGGTGGCCATATATTTT. Protein: CASSPGQGMVAIYF.

This chain links TRBV30 with TRBJ2-7, with D possibly TRBD2 on 6 matching bases. Trimming stripped 2 bases from V and 6 bases from J, with 14 bases between. The germline V gene has CDR1 GTSNPN and CDR2 SVGIG (reference sequence). CDR3 length: 13 residues. The CDR3 DNA reads TGTGCCTGGAGTCCATCGGGACTTCTCGAGCAGTACTTC. This encodes CAWSPSGLLEQYF.

The chain uses TRBV5-5 and TRBJ1-5; TRBD1 is a possible D gene (5 bases). The CDR3 length is 16 residues. V lost 0 bases and J 2 bases, leaving 12 bases between the germline ends. Germline CDR1 is SGHKS and CDR2 is YYEKEE (reference sequence). The CDR3 sequence: CASSLGLGRGNQPQHF. The CDR3 nucleotides read TGTGCCAGCAGCTTGGGGCTCGGCAGGGGCAATCAGCCCCAGCATTTT.

This clone was observed a single time. V gene TRBV2 combines with J gene TRBJ1-1; D unresolved. The CDR3 runs to 14 residues. Between the trimmed V and J ends, which lost 6 bases and 1 base, there was a span of 12 bases. Germline CDR1 reads SNHLY; CDR2 reads FYNNEI. DNA of the CDR3: TGTGCCAGCAGCGCGGCCCTCGCGAACACTGAAGCTTTCTTT. Amino acids: CASSAALANTEAFF.

This chain links TRBV6-1 with TRBJ2-1; 8 bases are a match to TRBD2. V lost 0 bases and J lost 8; bases outside the gene matches: 3. There are 14 residues in the CDR3. From germline, CDR1 is MNHNS and CDR2 SASEGT. The CDR3, as DNA: TGTGCCAGCAGTGAAGCCGGGGGGGCTTATGAGCAGTTCTTC. Residues: CASSEAGGAYEQFF.

The CDR3 coding sequence is TGTGCCAGCAGCTTGTCTGGGACAGCTAGCAATCAGCCCCAGCATTTT. This translates into CASSLSGTASNQPQHF. V and J are TRBV5-6 and TRBJ1-5, with TRBD1 matching 7 bases. In germline, CDR1 is SGHDT, CDR2 YYEEEE. CDR3 size: 16 residues. Trimming took 1 base from V and 0 from J; bases not matched to a gene: 4.

The chain recombines TRBV7-3 with TRBJ2-7; 10 nucleotides agree with TRBD2. Germline CDR1 reads SGHTA; CDR2 reads FQGTGA. The CDR3 covers 16 residues. With V trimmed by 0 bases and J by 0 bases, 2 bases remained unmatched. CDR3 nucleotide sequence: TGTGCCAGCAGCTTAACCAGCGGGGGGGTCTCCTACGAGCAGTACTTC. Protein product: CASSLTSGGVSYEQYF.

This clone was recorded only once. This chain uses TRBV3-1 (or the pseudogene TRBV3-2) with TRBJ1-6, with D uncertain. Germline CDR1 LGHDT, CDR2 YNNKEL (reference sequence). Trimming took off 2 bases at V and 6 bases at J, with 8 bases between the two ends. The CDR3 consists of 14 residues. In DNA, the CDR3 is TGTGCCAGCAGCCAACAGGAAAGTAATTCACCCCTCCACTTT. The encoded protein is CASSQQESNSPLHF.

V usage is TRBV12-5 and J usage is TRBJ2-3; 10 bases agree with TRBD1. Germline V gene lookup returns CDR1 LGHNT and CDR2 FRNRAP. V trimming: 1 base; J trimming: 0 bases; junction bases outside the gene matches: 7. This CDR3 region has 18 residues. The CDR3 coding sequence is TGTGCTAGTGGTTTGGCCACTGGACAGGGGGACAGCACAGATACGCAGTATTTT. Its protein product is CASGLATGQGDSTDTQYF.

About this clone itself: A read error may account for a junction end that differs from germline. The genes are TRBV28 and TRBJ2-4; TRBD2 might be the D (6 bases). The CDR3 runs to 15 residues. Germline-derived CDR1 and CDR2 are MDHEN and SYDVKM. In DNA, the CDR3 is TGTGCCAGCACTTTACGGGGACTAGCCAAAAACATTCAGTACTTC. Amino acids: CASTLRGLAKNIQYF.

V gene TRBV5-4 combines with J gene TRBJ2-1, with D tentatively TRBD2 (5 bases). Trimming removed 4 bases at V and 0 bases at J, with 14 bases between. The CDR3 runs 16 residues. The germline CDR1 and CDR2 sequences are SGHNT and YYREEE (reference sequence). The CDR3 region is CASSAGGRNSYNEQFF. The DNA for the CDR3 is TGTGCCAGCAGCGCGGGTGGGAGAAACTCCTACAATGAGCAGTTCTTC.

The chain links TRBV6-5 to TRBJ1-1; D call uncertain. In germline, CDR1 is MNHEY, CDR2 SVGAGI. The CDR3 runs to 15 residues. Trimming left V 5 bases short and J 1 base short, with 14 bases between. CDR3 bases: TGTGCCAGCAGTCCCCCTACAAGAGGGAACACTGAAGCTTTCTTT. It is translated as CASSPPTRGNTEAFF.

This clone was picked up one time. The chain has TRBV9 and TRBJ1-1; D might be TRBD1 (5 bases). The CDR3 has 14 residues. V shed 0 bases and J shed 5 bases, with 11 bases lying between them. The germline V gene encodes CDR1 SGDLS and CDR2 YYNGEE. This CDR3 reads CASSVEGQGTEAFF. CDR3 nucleotides: TGTGCCAGCAGCGTAGAGGGGCAAGGGACTGAAGCTTTCTTT.

The chain recombines TRBV7-9 with TRBJ2-7; D unresolved. The V end was cut by 4 bases, the J end by 4 bases, with 2 bases between. This CDR3 spans 10 amino acids. The germline gives CDR1 SEHNR, CDR2 FQNEAQ (reference sequence). The CDR3 spells CASSSYEQYF. CDR3 DNA sequence: TGTGCCAGCAGCTCGTACGAGCAGTACTTC.